This TCR beta chain was profiled in a study of shared clonotypes between healthy human individuals. The CDR3 runs to 16 residues. Between the trimmed V and J ends, which lost 0 bases and 0 bases, there was a span of 13 bases. From germline, CDR1 is SGHKS and CDR2 YYEKEE (reference sequence). The repertoire was sequenced with immunoSEQ multiplex PCR; TCRdb's copy has only in-frame clones and lacks some. The data hold roughly 300,000 clones, with more than 60% observed a single time. The chain uses TRBV5-5 and TRBJ2-7, with no clear D. The sequence was obtained from a man aged 25 to 40 in good health. Sequenced input: memory CD4+ T cells sorted from blood. As for subset: CD45RA-negative fraction. The CDR3 nucleotides are TGTGCCAGCAGCTTGGCTTCGGTTTCCCCCTCCTACGAGCAGTACTTC. Its protein is CASSLASVSPSYEQYF.